The 30 T cell receptor beta chains presented below share a single source sample, sequenced in a study of radiotherapy plus CTLA-4 blockade in lung cancer. Profiled with immunoSEQ multiplex PCR; TCRdb holds only in-frame clones, not every one. This table has 65,000 to 90,000 clones, around 87% appearing once. The sequences come from peripheral blood, collected from a patient treated with radiotherapy plus ipilimumab. These TCRs come from a human donor with non-small cell lung cancer who had stable disease on radiotherapy plus ipilimumab.

This clone was counted a single time. The V and J genes are TRBV6-1 and TRBJ2-5; D possibly matches TRBD1 or TRBD2 (5 bases each). The CDR3 consists of 13 residues. With 5 bases removed from V and 4 bases from J, the gap between germline ends came to 11 bases. Germline loops: CDR1 MNHNS, CDR2 SASEGT. CDR3 residues: CASSSGGRETQYF. The DNA for the CDR3 is TGTGCCAGCAGTAGTGGGGGAAGAGAGACCCAGTACTTC.

CDR3 loop: CASSPFGVDYGYTF. The CDR3 DNA sequence: TGTGCCAGCAGCCCTTTCGGAGTAGACTATGGCTACACCTTC. The J gene is TRBJ1-2, the V gene TRBV28; D ambiguous. Trimming pared 6 bases from V and 3 bases from J, leaving 14 bases between. The germline V gene has CDR1 MDHEN and CDR2 SYDVKM. CDR3 length: 14 residues.

V is TRBV5-6 and J is TRBJ2-3; D may be TRBD1 or TRBD2 (5 bases each). This CDR3 comprises 13 residues. The V gene lost 5 bases and the J gene lost 3 bases, with 10 bases spanning the gap. From germline, CDR1 is SGHDT and CDR2 YYEEEE. The CDR3 DNA reads as TGTGCCAGCAGAGCGTGGGGGACAGATACGCAGTATTTT. Translated, it gives CASRAWGTDTQYF.

This chain connects TRBV5-1 to TRBJ1-1; D unclear. Germline loops: CDR1 SGHRS, CDR2 YFSETQ. V was cut by 0 bases and J by 1 base, with 13 bases left in between. This CDR3 spans 16 amino acids. CDR3 sequence (DNA): TGCGCCAGCAGCTTGGAGGGCCAACGGCCGAACACTGAAGCTTTCTTT. Protein sequence: CASSLEGQRPNTEAFF. The full variable domain, its missing parts supplied by reference TRBV5-1 and TRBJ1-1, is KAGVTQTPRYLIKTRGQQVTLSCSPISGHRSVSWYQQTPGQGLQFLFEYFSETQRNKGNFPGRFSGRQFSNSRSEMNVSTLELGDSALYLCASSLEGQRPNTEAFFGQGTRLTVV.

This clone is a singleton in its sample. This chain connects TRBV5-1 to TRBJ1-4; D might be TRBD1 (5 bases). Germline CDR1 reads SGHRS; CDR2 reads YFSETQ. The CDR3 contains 16 residues. The V gene lost 4 bases and the J gene lost 0 bases, with 13 bases spanning the gap. The CDR3 loop reads CASSPTIGATNEKLFF. In DNA form, the CDR3 reads TGCGCCAGCAGCCCAACCATAGGGGCAACTAATGAAAAACTGTTTTTT.

The chain carries TRBV11-2 and TRBJ2-2, with D possibly matching TRBD1 (6 bases). Between the trimmed V and J ends, which lost 1 base and 6 bases, there was a span of 12 bases. The CDR3 spans 15 residues. CDR1 is SGHAT and CDR2 is FQNNGV in the germline V gene. The CDR3 coding sequence is TGTGCCAGCAGCTTAGGTCAGGGGTGGGCCGGGGAGCTGTTTTTT. This translates into CASSLGQGWAGELFF.

This chain joins TRBV30 and TRBJ2-5; the match to TRBD2 covers 12 bases. Germline V gene sequence: CDR1 GTSNPN, CDR2 SVGIG (reference sequence). The ends lost 8 bases at V and 4 bases at J; junction bases unmatched: 5. The CDR3 contains 13 residues. The CDR3 here is CAASGGAGETQYF. The CDR3 DNA reads TGTGCCGCTAGCGGGGGGGCGGGAGAGACCCAGTACTTC. Filled out from reference TRBV30 and TRBJ2-5, the complete variable domain reads SQTIHQWPATLVQPVGSPLSLECTVEGTSNPNLYWYRQAAGRGLQLLFYSVGIGQISSEVPQNLSASRPQDRQFILSSKKLLLSDSGFYLCAASGGAGETQYFGPGTRLLVL.

The chain has TRBV20-1 and TRBJ1-1, with a tentative D call TRBD1 (5 bases). Germline V CDR1 and CDR2: DFQATT, SNEGSKA (reference sequence). V dropped 7 bases and J dropped 7 bases, with 13 bases sitting between them. This CDR3 has 11 residues. DNA for the CDR3: TGCAGTGTTCCCAAGGGGATTGAAGCTTTCTTT. Its protein is CSVPKGIEAFF.

This clone came up a few times. This chain connects TRBV6-1 to TRBJ1-1; D gene uncertain. CDR3 size: 13 residues. The V end was cut by 4 bases, the J end by 6 bases, with 12 bases between. From germline, CDR1 is MNHNS and CDR2 SASEGT. The CDR3 DNA follows: TGTGCCAGCAGTGCGAGTAGGTCCGCTGAAGCTTTCTTT. It encodes CASSASRSAEAFF.

The genes are TRBV6-1 and TRBJ1-3, with D unclear. Trimming removed 6 bases from V and 0 bases from J, with 12 bases in between. CDR3 length: 15 amino acids. Germline values: CDR1 MNHNS, CDR2 SASEGT. CDR3 sequence: CASSLGKFSGNTIYF. In DNA form, the CDR3 reads TGTGCCAGCAGCCTTGGAAAATTCTCTGGAAACACCATATATTTT.

The rearrangement uses TRBV28 and TRBJ2-7; D might be TRBD2 (5 bases). V lost 8 bases, J lost 3 bases, and 8 bases lay in between. Per the germline V gene, CDR1 is MDHEN and CDR2 is SYDVKM. There are 11 residues in the CDR3. CDR3 loop: CASGTSYEQYF. CDR3 in DNA: TGTGCCAGCGGAACTAGCTACGAGCAGTACTTC.

The rearrangement joins TRBV7-9 to TRBJ1-3; 10 bases are a match to TRBD1. V shed 1 base, J shed 4 bases, and the junction held 7 bases outside the gene matches. The CDR3 covers 17 residues. Germline CDR1 SEHNR, CDR2 FQNEAQ (reference sequence). CDR3 loop: CASSLVLGTGEGNTIYF. CDR3 sequence (DNA): TGTGCCAGCAGCTTAGTCCTCGGGACAGGGGAAGGAAACACCATATATTTT. The variable domain in full, with the rest retrieved from reference TRBV7-9 and TRBJ1-3, is DTGVSQNPRHKITKRGQNVTFRCDPISEHNRLYWYRQTLGQGPEFLTYFQNEAQLEKSRLLSDRFSAERPKGSFSTLEIQRTEQGDSAMYLCASSLVLGTGEGNTIYFGEGSWLTVV.

This sequence joins TRBV6-1 and TRBJ2-2, with D possibly matching TRBD2 (6 bases). The V end was cut by 1 base, the J end by 6 bases, with 9 bases between. Per germline, CDR1 MNHNS and CDR2 SASEGT. CDR3 length equals 14 residues. CDR3 nucleotide sequence: TGTGCCAGCAGTGAAGTCGGAGGGCCCGGGGAGCTGTTTTTT. It is translated as CASSEVGGPGELFF.

The rearrangement joins TRBV2 to TRBJ2-7; D perhaps matches TRBD1 (5 bases). Germline assignment: CDR1 SNHLY and CDR2 FYNNEI. This CDR3 has 12 residues. The ends were cut back, 8 bases at V and 5 bases at J, with 13 bases in the middle. The CDR3 region has the DNA TGTGCCAGCCGTCCCCAGGGAAACGAGCAGTACTTC. Translated: CASRPQGNEQYF.

Only a few counts were recorded for this clone. V is TRBV7-6 and J is TRBJ2-1, with unresolved D. The CDR3 contains 13 residues. Trimming stripped 2 bases from V and 0 bases from J, with 2 bases between. Germline-derived CDR1 and CDR2 are SGHVS and FNYEAQ. CDR3 bases: TGTGCCAGCAGCTTAATCTCCTACAATGAGCAGTTCTTC. Translating gives CASSLISYNEQFF.

The DNA for the CDR3 is TGTGCCAGCAGCTCACGCGGGGGGGGGAACACTGAAGCTTTCTTT. Amino acids: CASSSRGGGNTEAFF. The gene calls are TRBV7-2 and TRBJ1-1; D is perhaps TRBD1 (5 bases). CDR1 is SGHTA and CDR2 is FQGNSA in the germline V gene. V lost 4 bases to trimming and J lost 1 base, with 13 bases between them. The CDR3 is 15 residues long. Based on the CDR3 plus reference TRBV7-2 and TRBJ1-1, the full variable domain is GAGVSQSPSNKVTEKGKDVELRCDPISGHTALYWYRQSLGQGLEFLIYFQGNSAPDKSGLPSDRFSAERTGGSVSTLTIQRTQQEDSAVYLCASSSRGGGNTEAFFGQGTRLTVV.

V and J are TRBV5-8 and TRBJ2-6, with 11 bases matching TRBD1. This CDR3 contains 20 residues. Germline loops: CDR1 SGHTS, CDR2 YDEGEE. Trimming cost V 4 bases and J 1 base; bases outside gene matches: 13. For the CDR3, the DNA is TGTGCCAGCAGCCGAGGTCTTGGAGGACAGGGGGCGTCTGGGGCCAACGTCCTGACTTTC. It encodes CASSRGLGGQGASGANVLTF. The whole variable domain, filled in from reference TRBV5-8 and TRBJ2-6, reads EAGVTQSPTHLIKTRGQQATLRCSPISGHTSVYWYQQALGLGLQFLLWYDEGEERNRGNFPPRFSGRQFPNYSSELNVNALELEDSALYLCASSRGLGGQGASGANVLTFGAGSRLTVL.

V gene TRBV30 combines with J gene TRBJ2-2; 8 bases are shared with TRBD2. The CDR3 is made up of 16 amino acids. From germline, CDR1 is GTSNPN and CDR2 SVGIG (reference sequence). Trimming at V came to 1 base and at J to 4 bases, leaving 8 bases not matched to a gene. The CDR3 sequence: CAWSGAGGRGTGELFF. The CDR3 DNA sequence: TGTGCCTGGAGTGGGGCGGGAGGCCGGGGCACCGGGGAGCTGTTTTTT.

The chain links TRBV6-1 to TRBJ1-3, with D perhaps matching TRBD1 (6 bases). Germline V gene data show CDR1 as MNHNS and CDR2 as SASEGT. The CDR3 is made up of 16 amino acids. Between the trimmed V and J ends, which lost 3 bases and 1 base, there was a span of 13 bases. CDR3 region: CASSENLGGSGNTIYF. The CDR3 DNA follows: TGTGCCAGCAGTGAGAATTTAGGGGGATCTGGAAACACCATATATTTT.

This clone was found once. CDR3: CASSSPPFYEQYF. The DNA of the CDR3 is TGTGCCAGCAGCTCCCCGCCGTTCTACGAGCAGTACTTC. The J gene is TRBJ2-7, the V gene TRBV11-3, with unresolved D. CDR3 length: 13 residues. Germline loops: CDR1 SGHNT, CDR2 YENEEA. V lost 4 bases and J lost 3, with 10 bases in between.

The chain has TRBV5-6 and TRBJ1-5; perhaps TRBD1 as D (5 bases). The germline V and J ends were trimmed by 1 base and 7 bases, with 9 bases remaining between them. The CDR3 totals 13 residues. Looked up from germline, CDR1 is SGHDT and CDR2 is YYEEEE. CDR3: CASSLWGLQPQHF. CDR3 in DNA: TGTGCCAGCAGCTTGTGGGGGTTGCAGCCCCAGCATTTT.

The chain has TRBV15 and TRBJ2-1; 10 positions agree with TRBD2. With 0 bases clipped from V and 4 bases from J, the junction kept 3 bases outside the gene matches. Per the germline V gene, CDR1 is LNHNV and CDR2 is YYDKDF (reference sequence). The CDR3 spans 16 residues. The CDR3 DNA follows: TGTGCCACCAGCAGAGATCCGACTAGCGGGTACAATGAGCAGTTCTTC. This gives the protein CATSRDPTSGYNEQFF.

The chain carries TRBV6-1 and TRBJ2-7; D call uncertain. From germline, CDR1 is MNHNS and CDR2 SASEGT. Trimming removed 2 bases from V and 4 bases from J, with 9 bases in between. This CDR3 spans 13 amino acids. Written as DNA, the CDR3 is TGTGCCAGCAGTGAAACCAGGTTTTACGAGCAGTACTTC. Its translation is CASSETRFYEQYF.

The chain employs TRBV9 and TRBJ2-3; TRBD1 is a possible D gene (6 bases). Germline V CDR1 and CDR2: SGDLS, YYNGEE. V dropped 0 bases and J dropped 0 bases, with 14 bases sitting between them. This CDR3 has 17 amino acids. Written as DNA, the CDR3 is TGTGCCAGCAGCGTAGGGGACATTGTTGCTAGCACAGATACGCAGTATTTT. It specifies CASSVGDIVASTDTQYF.

V usage is TRBV19 and J usage is TRBJ1-2; D is ambiguous. Per germline, CDR1 LNHDA and CDR2 SQIVND (reference sequence). The CDR3 totals 14 residues. The germline V and J ends were trimmed by 5 bases and 0 bases, with 10 bases remaining between them. The CDR3 DNA reads as TGTGCCAGTAGTCCAAATTTAGCTAACTATGGCTACACCTTC. It yields the protein CASSPNLANYGYTF.

The genes are TRBV28 and TRBJ1-4, with D perhaps TRBD1 (5 bases). The V gene's germline CDR1 is MDHEN and CDR2 SYDVKM. V dropped 5 bases and J dropped 4 bases, with 14 bases sitting between them. The CDR3 is made up of 15 amino acids. The CDR3 spells CASSRGFGGNEKLFF. CDR3 DNA sequence: TGTGCCAGCAGTAGGGGTTTTGGCGGTAATGAAAAACTGTTTTTT.

V and J are TRBV5-6 and TRBJ2-5; D possibly corresponds to TRBD1 (5 bases). Trimming removed 1 base at V and 4 bases at J, with 11 bases between. Germline values: CDR1 SGHDT, CDR2 YYEEEE. The CDR3 has 14 amino acids. CDR3 nucleotide sequence: TGTGCCAGCAGCTTGCTGGGTAGGGGAGAGACCCAGTACTTC. It codes for CASSLLGRGETQYF.

The chain uses TRBV18 and TRBJ1-1; the D is unclear. CDR3 size: 13 residues. Per the germline V gene, CDR1 is KGHSH and CDR2 is LQKENI. With 3 bases removed from V and 3 bases from J, the gap between germline ends came to 8 bases. In DNA form, the CDR3 reads TGTGCCAGCTCACCCTTAATGGACACTGAAGCTTTCTTT. This codes for CASSPLMDTEAFF. The entire variable domain, with the rest obtained from reference TRBV18 and TRBJ1-1, is as follows: NAGVMQNPRHLVRRRGQEARLRCSPMKGHSHVYWYRQLPEEGLKFMVYLQKENIIDESGMPKERFSAEFPKEGPSILRIQQVVRGDSAAYFCASSPLMDTEAFFGQGTRLTVV.

This chain joins TRBV10-1 and TRBJ2-3, with D unresolved. Per the germline V gene, CDR1 is WNHNN and CDR2 is SYGVQD (reference sequence). The V end was cut by 0 bases, the J end by 3 bases, with 7 bases between. The CDR3 loop spans 14 amino acids. CDR3 protein: CASSESVETDTQYF. The CDR3 DNA reads TGCGCCAGCAGTGAGTCGGTAGAGACAGATACGCAGTATTTT.

The rearrangement links TRBV2 to TRBJ2-7; D unresolved. The ends were cut back, 1 base at V and 1 base at J, with 8 bases in the middle. This CDR3 has 14 residues. CDR1 and CDR2 from the germline V gene are SNHLY and FYNNEI. DNA for the CDR3: TGTGCCAGCAGTGAAGGGGCCGGTTCCTACGAGCAGTACTTC. This gives the protein CASSEGAGSYEQYF.